The TCR beta chain under discussion was sequenced for a study of cytomegalovirus exposure and HLA in healthy donors. The CDR3 loop spans 13 amino acids. Per germline, CDR1 SNHLY and CDR2 FYNNEI. V was pared by 5 bases and J by 3 bases, with 2 bases of the junction left unmatched. The PCR had 60 Vbeta and 13 Jbeta primers. Libraries were prepared by immunoSEQ multiplex PCR; TCRdb keeps only in-frame clonotypes and omits some of them. The table includes approximately 190,000 clones, approximately 88% detected once. The chain carries TRBV2 and TRBJ2-5; 8 positions match TRBD1. This clonotype was obtained from a woman aged 50 to 60 in good health and CMV-seropositive. The sequencing input was PBMCs. The CDR3 coding sequence is TGTGCCAGCAGTTACAGGGGGAAAGAGACCCAGTACTTC. Protein: CASSYRGKETQYF.